Below, 12 T cell receptor beta chains from the same sample are listed, as sequenced in a study of CD8+CD57+ T cells in acquired aplastic anemia. Sequencing involved patients with CD8+CD57+ cell expansion previously shown by flow cytometry. Profiling of TCR beta VDJ combinations and CDR3 sequences used genomic DNA as template. MiXCR, applied by TCRdb to the reads, yields one record per CDR3 protein. The table records hundreds of thousands of distinct CDR3 sequences, around 82% of them present only once. Material for sequencing was sorted CD4+, CD8+, or CD8+CD57+ T cells (not recorded which) from PBMCs. These receptors were obtained from a human donor with aplastic anemia.

The chain is built from TRBV20-1 and TRBJ1-6; D perhaps matches TRBD1 (5 bases). CDR1 is DFQATT, CDR2 SNEGSKA, per germline (reference sequence). Between the trimmed V and J ends, which lost 6 bases and 6 bases, there was a span of 12 bases. The CDR3 runs to 13 residues. The CDR3 loop is CSAPTDFNSPLHF. The CDR3 nucleotides are TGCAGTGCGCCGACAGATTTTAATTCACCCCTCCACTTT.

With respect to this clonotype: Given the absence of the conserved phenylalanine or tryptophan at the CDR3 end, a read error is likely. It is unclear where the CDR3 begins or ends on the DNA, so no DNA is shown, and the CDR3 is as TCRdb lists it. This sequence joins TRBV9 and TRBJ2-1; the D call TRBD1 from the table was never checked on the DNA. Germline V CDR1 and CDR2: SGDLS, YYNGEE. The CDR3 is 13 residues long, ends included. CDR3 sequence: CASSARDRQGGNI.

This clonotype was seen more than once but under ten times. Germline is not matched at one junction end, which may reflect a read error. The genes are TRBV7-3 and TRBJ1-1; D gene ambiguous. The CDR3 covers 15 residues. The germline V gene has CDR1 SGHTA and CDR2 FQGTGA. CDR3 bases: TGTGCCAGCAGCTTAGATCTCACAAAGAACACTGAAGCCTTCTTT. Translation: CASSLDLTKNTEAFF. Looking up the rest from reference TRBV7-3 and TRBJ1-1 gives the full variable domain: GAGVSQTPSNKVTEKGKYVELRCDPISGHTALYWYRQSLGQGPEFLIYFQGTGAADDSGLPNDRFFAVRPEGSVSTLKIQRTERGDSAVYLCASSLDLTKNTEAFFGQGTRLTVV.

In regard to this clonotype: Relative to the germline gene, one junction end is altered; a read error may explain this. The V gene is TRBV7-3, the J gene TRBJ2-3; tentative D call: TRBD2 (5 bases). The CDR3 sequence is 14 residues long. The germline V gene encodes CDR1 SGHTA and CDR2 FQGTGA. CDR3 in DNA: TGTGCCAGCACATTAGAGGGAGACCCCGATGCGCACTATTTT. Protein product: CASTLEGDPDAHYF.

On this clonotype: The junction departs from the called germline gene at one end, perhaps through a read error. J is TRBJ2-3 and V is TRBV7-9, with D perhaps TRBD1 or TRBD2 (5 bases each). There are 14 residues in the CDR3. CDR1 and CDR2 (germline): SEHNR, FQNEAQ (reference sequence). Here the CDR3 reads CASSFARGPGTEDF. CDR3 bases: TGTGCCAGCAGCTTTGCAAGAGGCCCCGGGACCGAGGATTTT.

The CDR3 loop reads CASSPWGTAAYNEYF. The CDR3 coding sequence is TGTGCCAGCAGCCCATGGGGGACAGCCGCCTACAATGAGTATTTT. The chain has TRBV7-9 and TRBJ2-3, with TRBD1 matching over 7 bases. V was clipped by 5 bases and J by 13 bases; unmatched bases: 18. Germline V gene sequence: CDR1 SEHNR, CDR2 FQNEAQ (reference sequence). The CDR3 has 15 residues.

This rearrangement joins TRBV7-9 to TRBJ2-3; TRBD2 matches 9 bases. The V segment lost 1 base and the J segment 13 bases; nucleotides outside the gene matches: 9. Germline V CDR1 and CDR2: SEHNR, FQNEAQ (reference sequence). The CDR3 length is 14 residues. DNA for the CDR3: TGTGCCAGCAGCTTAGAAAGAAGCGGGGGGACGGAGTATTTT. Translated: CASSLERSGGTEYF.

With regard to this clonotype: This may arise from a read error, as a much more abundant clone is one base away. The missing conserved phenylalanine or tryptophan at the end of this CDR3 makes a read error likely. The DNA is omitted, as the CDR3 cannot be located on it reliably, and the CDR3 follows TCRdb's listing. V usage is TRBV7-8 and J usage is TRBJ1-2; the D call of TRBD1 is as the table states it, not checked on the DNA. Ends included, the CDR3 has 13 residues. The V gene's germline CDR1 is SGHVS and CDR2 FQNEAQ. This CDR3 reads CASSYDPDGTAPS.

This clonotype was observed a few times. The CDR3 DNA is TGTGCCAGCAGTCAACGATCATACGAGCAGTACTTC. Its protein is CASSQRSYEQYF. This chain joins TRBV25-1 and TRBJ2-7, with D unresolved. CDR3 size: 12 residues. Germline V gives CDR1 MGHDK, CDR2 SYGVNS. Trimming took 5 bases from V and 4 from J, leaving 9 bases between them.

The chain joins TRBV9 to TRBJ1-2; no clear D. Trimming shortened V by 2 bases and J by 9 bases, and 23 bases separated the two germline ends. This CDR3 region has 16 residues. Germline V CDR1 and CDR2: SGDLS, YYNGEE. The CDR3 region has the DNA TGTGCCAGCAGCGTTCAGCCGTCCGAGACCCTGTACTGCTACACCTTC. It codes for CASSVQPSETLYCYTF.

CDR3 sequence: CSASSWGRKGTQYF. CDR3 in DNA: TGCAGTGCCAGTAGTTGGGGACGCAAGGGGACCCAGTACTTC. This rearrangement joins TRBV20-1 to TRBJ2-5; D is possibly TRBD1 or TRBD2 (5 bases each). CDR1 is DFQATT and CDR2 is SNEGSKA in the germline V gene (reference sequence). This CDR3 region has 14 residues. The germline V and J ends were trimmed by 6 bases and 7 bases, with 21 bases remaining between them.

Notes on this clonotype: One end of the junction varies from germline; a read error may be responsible. The V call is TRBV9, the J call TRBJ1-4; D not certain. CDR3 length equals 15 residues. Germline values: CDR1 SGDLS, CDR2 YYNGEE. The CDR3 protein is CASSLEGATHELLFF. In DNA form, the CDR3 reads TGCGCCAGCAGCTTGGAGGGAGCAACTCATGAATTACTGTTTTTT.